This is a list of T cell receptor beta chains from one sample in a study of CD4 T cells in relation to SARS-CoV-2 and coronaviruses. Produced via immunoSEQ multiplex PCR; TCRdb's table is partial and in-frame only. The data show about 65,000 clones, about 87% seen once. What was sequenced was memory CD4+ T cells from PBMCs. The origin of the receptors is a human donor in good health. Each CDR3 is given with its conserved first and last residue. The D gene is left open where the match is weak. Not every row has a clone size; where given, it reads once, few, many or a size class.

length,D,J,size,V,CDR3,DNA
13,.,TRBJ2-5,.,TRBV12-3/TRBV12-4,CASKGTAAETQYF,TGTGCCAGCAAGGGGACGGCGGCAGAGACCCAGTACTTC
16,TRBD1,TRBJ2-1,.,TRBV7-3,CASSLMGQGAYNEQFF,TGTGCCAGCAGCTTAATGGGACAGGGCGCCTACAATGAGCAGTTCTTC
14,.,TRBJ2-3,.,TRBV30,CAWSSRATGDTQYF,TGTGCCTGGAGTTCCCGGGCCACAGGAGATACGCAGTATTTT
17,.,TRBJ2-2,.,TRBV27,CASSLSGGGINTGELFF,TGTGCCAGCAGTTTATCAGGGGGTGGCATTAACACCGGGGAGCTGTTTTTT
12,.,TRBJ2-3,few,TRBV19,CASREGAGTQYF,TGTGCCAGTAGAGAAGGGGCTGGGACGCAGTATTTT
14,.,TRBJ2-5,.,TRBV5-1,CASSLLQEQETQYF,TGCGCCAGCAGCTTGTTACAGGAACAAGAGACCCAGTACTTC
15,TRBD2,TRBJ2-3,.,TRBV7-2,CASSFAAGSTDTQYF,TGTGCCAGCAGCTTTGCAGCGGGAAGCACAGATACGCAGTATTTT
12,TRBD1,TRBJ2-7,.,TRBV29-1,CSGGTGDYEQYF,TGCAGCGGCGGGACAGGCGATTACGAGCAGTACTTC
14,.,TRBJ2-5,.,TRBV18,CASSPSVTQETQYF,TGTGCCAGCTCACCATCCGTGACCCAAGAGACCCAGTACTTC
13,TRBD1,TRBJ2-7,.,TRBV7-2,CASSLDREDEQYF,TGTGCCAGCAGCTTGGACAGGGAAGACGAGCAGTACTTC
13,.,TRBJ2-3,.,TRBV3-1/TRBV3-2,CASSQGSEDTQYF,TGTGCCAGCAGCCAAGGCTCGGAGGATACGCAGTATTTT
15,TRBD2,TRBJ2-3,.,TRBV7-3,CASSLRGGRTDTQYF,TGTGCCAGCAGCCTCCGGGGGGGGCGCACAGATACGCAGTATTTT
16,TRBD1,TRBJ2-2,few,TRBV9,CASSRADRGVPGELFF,TGTGCCAGCAGCAGAGCCGACAGGGGGGTCCCCGGGGAGCTGTTTTTT
15,.,TRBJ1-1,once,TRBV5-1,CASSLLTGKNTEAFF,TGCGCCAGCAGCCTTCTCACAGGGAAGAACACTGAAGCTTTCTTT
14,.,TRBJ2-3,once,TRBV7-3,CASSRTGSTDTQYF,TGTGCCAGCAGTCGTACAGGGTCCACAGATACGCAGTATTTT
15,TRBD1,TRBJ2-7,.,TRBV5-1,CASSSRTGDPYEQYF,TGCGCCAGCAGTTCCCGGACAGGGGATCCCTACGAGCAGTACTTC
15,TRBD1,TRBJ1-1,once,TRBV2,CASSLEPQGVGEAFF,TGTGCCAGCAGTCTGGAACCACAGGGGGTGGGTGAAGCTTTCTTT
15,TRBD1,TRBJ1-4,.,TRBV29-1,CSVPGGLATNEKLFF,TGCAGCGTTCCAGGGGGGCTTGCAACTAATGAAAAACTGTTTTTT
13,TRBD2,TRBJ2-2,.,TRBV5-1,CASSGRGAGELFF,TGCGCCAGCAGTGGACGGGGGGCCGGGGAGCTGTTTTTT
18,TRBD2,TRBJ2-5,once,TRBV5-1,CASSLNAPSGGIQETQYF,TGCGCCAGCAGCTTGAATGCCCCTAGCGGGGGGATCCAAGAGACCCAGTACTTC
15,TRBD2,TRBJ2-7,.,TRBV10-3,CAISESASGGYEQYF,TGTGCCATCAGTGAGTCGGCTAGCGGGGGTTACGAGCAGTACTTC
14,TRBD1,TRBJ1-2,.,TRBV9,CASSAGTGQGGYTF,TGTGCCAGCAGCGCCGGGACAGGGCAAGGTGGCTACACCTTC
15,.,TRBJ2-7,.,TRBV23-1,CASSRPGGSSYEQYF,TGCGCCAGCAGTCGGCCTGGTGGGAGCTCCTACGAGCAGTACTTC
15,.,TRBJ1-6,once,TRBV6-5,CATADRSSYNSPLHF,TGTGCCACCGCGGACAGAAGCTCCTATAATTCACCCCTCCACTTT
13,.,TRBJ2-7,.,TRBV5-1,CASSEGLAQGQYF,TGCGCCAGCAGCGAGGGTTTGGCACAGGGTCAGTACTTC
13,TRBD1,TRBJ1-2,.,TRBV4-1,CASSAQGDYGYTF,TGCGCCAGCAGCGCACAGGGGGACTATGGCTACACCTTC
15,TRBD1,TRBJ2-5,.,TRBV30,CAWRLGQGRWETQYF,TGTGCCTGGAGGTTGGGACAGGGACGTTGGGAGACCCAGTACTTC
13,.,TRBJ1-1,.,TRBV28,CASSLVIDTEAFF,TGTGCCAGCAGTTTAGTAATCGATACTGAAGCTTTCTTT
17,TRBD1,TRBJ2-3,.,TRBV5-1,CASSLAGTGLSTDTQYF,TGCGCCAGCAGCTTGGCCGGGACAGGGCTAAGCACAGATACGCAGTATTTT
15,.,TRBJ2-7,.,TRBV11-2,CASSISGPVFSEQYF,TGTGCCAGCAGCATCTCGGGACCCGTTTTCTCCGAGCAGTACTTC
13,.,TRBJ2-3,.,TRBV12-3/TRBV12-4,CASTSDFRDTQYF,TGTGCCAGCACCTCGGACTTTCGTGATACGCAGTATTTT
12,TRBD1,TRBJ2-5,.,TRBV7-2,CASSRDRETQYF,TGTGCCAGCAGTAGGGACAGGGAGACCCAGTACTTC
15,.,TRBJ1-4,.,TRBV5-1,CASSLARIPGEKLFF,TGCGCCAGCAGCTTGGCTAGGATCCCGGGTGAAAAACTGTTTTTT
13,.,TRBJ1-1,.,TRBV11-2,CASSSREGGEAFF,TGTGCCAGCAGCTCCAGGGAAGGGGGTGAAGCTTTCTTT
13,.,TRBJ2-1,.,TRBV7-8,CASSLDRGGEQFF,TGTGCCAGCAGCTTAGACAGGGGGGGCGAGCAGTTCTTC
15,.,TRBJ1-1,.,TRBV7-9,CASSSRGGPDTEAFF,TGTGCCAGCAGCTCTAGGGGTGGGCCCGACACTGAAGCTTTCTTT
14,.,TRBJ2-7,.,TRBV6-5,CASVPEGQAYEQYF,TGTGCCAGCGTACCCGAGGGGCAAGCCTACGAGCAGTACTTC
12,.,TRBJ1-5,medium-sized,TRBV5-8,CASTKAAQPQHF,TGTGCCAGCACAAAGGCCGCCCAGCCCCAGCATTTT
11,.,TRBJ2-1,.,TRBV5-1,CASSLEGPEFF,TGCGCCAGCAGCTTGGAGGGACCTGAGTTCTTC
13,.,TRBJ1-5,.,TRBV5-4,CASSLDGNQPQHF,TGTGCCAGCAGCTTGGACGGCAATCAGCCCCAGCATTTT
13,TRBD1,TRBJ1-2,.,TRBV6-5,CASGNPDRNGYTF,TGTGCCAGCGGGAACCCGGACAGGAACGGCTACACCTTC
17,TRBD2,TRBJ2-3,.,TRBV18,CASSPLGLAGTTDTQYF,TGTGCCAGCTCACCACTCGGACTAGCGGGGACCACAGATACGCAGTATTTT
15,.,TRBJ2-7,.,TRBV5-6,CASSLEQGGAYEQYF,TGTGCCAGCAGCTTGGAACAGGGGGGGGCCTACGAGCAGTACTTC
14,.,TRBJ1-1,once,TRBV5-1,CASSLAMGNTEAFF,TGCGCCAGCAGCTTGGCCATGGGGAACACTGAAGCTTTCTTT
15,TRBD1,TRBJ2-3,.,TRBV30,CAWSVAGGGTDTQYF,TGTGCCTGGAGTGTGGCAGGGGGCGGCACAGATACGCAGTATTTT
19,TRBD1,TRBJ2-7,few,TRBV6-1,CASSARPAPGQGFYYEQYF,TGTGCCAGCAGTGCCAGACCTGCTCCGGGACAGGGATTTTACTACGAGCAGTACTTC
13,.,TRBJ1-2,.,TRBV30,CAWSVRRDYGYTF,TGTGCCTGGAGTGTACGCAGGGACTATGGCTACACCTTC
13,.,TRBJ2-7,.,TRBV2,CASSDEVEDEQYF,TGTGCCAGCAGTGACGAGGTCGAGGACGAGCAGTACTTC